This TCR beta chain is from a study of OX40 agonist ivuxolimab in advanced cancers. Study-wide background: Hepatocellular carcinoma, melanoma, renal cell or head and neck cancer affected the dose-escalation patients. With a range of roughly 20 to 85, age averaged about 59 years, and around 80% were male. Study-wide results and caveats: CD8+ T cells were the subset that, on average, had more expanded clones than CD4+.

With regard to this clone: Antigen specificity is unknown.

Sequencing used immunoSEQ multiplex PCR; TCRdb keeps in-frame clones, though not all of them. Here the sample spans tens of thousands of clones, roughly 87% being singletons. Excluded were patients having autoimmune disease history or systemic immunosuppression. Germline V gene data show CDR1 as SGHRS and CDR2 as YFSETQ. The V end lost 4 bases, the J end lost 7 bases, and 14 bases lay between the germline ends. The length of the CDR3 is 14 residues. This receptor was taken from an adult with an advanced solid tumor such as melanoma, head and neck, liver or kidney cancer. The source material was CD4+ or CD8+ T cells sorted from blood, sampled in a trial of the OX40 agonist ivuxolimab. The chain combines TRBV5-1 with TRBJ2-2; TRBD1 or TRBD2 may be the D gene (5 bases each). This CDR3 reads CASSPGRTRGELFF. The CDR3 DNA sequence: TGCGCCAGCAGCCCGGGACGGACTCGCGGGGAGCTGTTTTTT.